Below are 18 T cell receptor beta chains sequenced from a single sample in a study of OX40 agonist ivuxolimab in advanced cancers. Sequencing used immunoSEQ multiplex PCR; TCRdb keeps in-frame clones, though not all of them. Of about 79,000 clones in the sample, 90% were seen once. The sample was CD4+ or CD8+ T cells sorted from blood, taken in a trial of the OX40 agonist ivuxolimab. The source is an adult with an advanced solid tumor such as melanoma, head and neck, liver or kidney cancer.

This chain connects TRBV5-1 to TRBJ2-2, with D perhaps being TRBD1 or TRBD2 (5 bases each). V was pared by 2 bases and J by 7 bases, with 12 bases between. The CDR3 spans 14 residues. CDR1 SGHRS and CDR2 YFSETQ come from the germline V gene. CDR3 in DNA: TGCGCCAGCAGCTTAGGGGAGCAAATCGGGGAGCTGTTTTTT. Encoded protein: CASSLGEQIGELFF.

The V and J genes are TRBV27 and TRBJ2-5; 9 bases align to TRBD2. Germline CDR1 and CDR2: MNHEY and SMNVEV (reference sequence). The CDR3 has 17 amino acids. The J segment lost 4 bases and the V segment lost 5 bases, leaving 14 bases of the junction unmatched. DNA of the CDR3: TGTGCCAGCAGTCCCCTCGGGGCGGGGGGGCCGGGAGAGACCCAGTACTTC. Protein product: CASSPLGAGGPGETQYF.

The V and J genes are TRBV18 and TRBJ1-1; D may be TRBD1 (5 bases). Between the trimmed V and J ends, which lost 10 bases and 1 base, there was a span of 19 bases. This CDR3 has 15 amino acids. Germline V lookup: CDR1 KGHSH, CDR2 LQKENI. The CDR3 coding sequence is TGTGCCACCAGTTTGGGGGTAGCGGAGAACACTGAAGCTTTCTTT. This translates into CATSLGVAENTEAFF.

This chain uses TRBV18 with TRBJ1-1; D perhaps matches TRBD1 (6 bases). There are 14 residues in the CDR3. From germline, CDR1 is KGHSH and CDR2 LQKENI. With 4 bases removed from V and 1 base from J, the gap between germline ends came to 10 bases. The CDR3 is CASSQLGQNTEAFF. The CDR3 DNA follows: TGTGCCAGCTCACAATTGGGACAGAACACTGAAGCTTTCTTT.

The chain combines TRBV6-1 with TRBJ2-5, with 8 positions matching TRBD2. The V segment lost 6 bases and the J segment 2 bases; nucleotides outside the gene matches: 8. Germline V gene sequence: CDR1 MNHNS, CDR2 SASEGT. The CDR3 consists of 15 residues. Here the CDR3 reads CASSQQLAAQETQYF. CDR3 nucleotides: TGTGCCAGCAGCCAACAACTAGCGGCACAAGAGACCCAGTACTTC.

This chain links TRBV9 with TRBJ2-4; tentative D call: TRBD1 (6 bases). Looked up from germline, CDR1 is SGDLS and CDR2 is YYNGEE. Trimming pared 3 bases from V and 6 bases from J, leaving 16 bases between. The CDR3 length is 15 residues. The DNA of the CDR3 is TGTGCCAGCAGCGCAGAAAGGGGGTTAAGAAACATTCAGTACTTC. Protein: CASSAERGLRNIQYF.

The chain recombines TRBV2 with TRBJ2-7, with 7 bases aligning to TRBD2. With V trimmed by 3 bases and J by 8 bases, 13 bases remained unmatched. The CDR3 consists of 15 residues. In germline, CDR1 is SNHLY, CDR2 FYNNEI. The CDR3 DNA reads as TGTGCCAGCAGTGATTCGAGCGGGGCCTTCGGGCAGCAGTACTTC. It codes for CASSDSSGAFGQQYF.

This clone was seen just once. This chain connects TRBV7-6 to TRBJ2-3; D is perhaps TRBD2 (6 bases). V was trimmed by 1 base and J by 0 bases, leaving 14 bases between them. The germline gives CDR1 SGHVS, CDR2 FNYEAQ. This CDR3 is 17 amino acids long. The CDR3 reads CASSLGAAGFSTDTQYF. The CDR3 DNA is TGTGCCAGCAGCTTAGGGGCTGCGGGGTTTAGCACAGATACGCAGTATTTT.

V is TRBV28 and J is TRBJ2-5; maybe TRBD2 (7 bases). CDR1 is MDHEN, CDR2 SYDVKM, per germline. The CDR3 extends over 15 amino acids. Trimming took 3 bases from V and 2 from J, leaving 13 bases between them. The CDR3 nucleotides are TGTGCCAGCAGTTTTTCGGGGGGCGGTCAAGAGACCCAGTACTTC. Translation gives CASSFSGGGQETQYF.

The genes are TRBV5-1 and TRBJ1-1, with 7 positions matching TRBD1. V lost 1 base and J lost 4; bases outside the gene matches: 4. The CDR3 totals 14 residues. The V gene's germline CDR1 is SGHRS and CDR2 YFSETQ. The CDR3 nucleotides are TGCGCCAGCAGCTTGTCCTACAGGGGCACTGAAGCTTTCTTT. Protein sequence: CASSLSYRGTEAFF.

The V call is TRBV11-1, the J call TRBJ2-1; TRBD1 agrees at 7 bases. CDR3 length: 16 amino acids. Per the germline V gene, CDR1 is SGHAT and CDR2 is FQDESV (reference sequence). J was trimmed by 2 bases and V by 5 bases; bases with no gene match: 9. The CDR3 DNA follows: TGTGCCAGCAGCGGACCCGGGGACAGCACCTACAATGAGCAGTTCTTC. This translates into CASSGPGDSTYNEQFF.

CDR3 protein: CASSRQINTEAFF. The CDR3 DNA sequence: TGTGCCAGCAGTCGACAGATTAACACTGAAGCTTTCTTT. V usage is TRBV6-6 and J usage is TRBJ1-1; the D gene is possibly TRBD1 (5 bases). Germline V CDR1 and CDR2: MNHNY, SVGAGI (reference sequence). Trimming took 5 bases from V and 2 from J, leaving 9 bases between them. The CDR3 covers 13 residues.

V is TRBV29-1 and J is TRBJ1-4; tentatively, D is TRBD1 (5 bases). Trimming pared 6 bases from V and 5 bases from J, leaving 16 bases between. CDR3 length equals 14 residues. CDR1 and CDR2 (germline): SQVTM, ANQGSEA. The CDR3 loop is CSVQTGDRNEKLFF. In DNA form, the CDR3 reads TGCAGCGTCCAAACCGGGGACCGGAATGAAAAACTGTTTTTT.

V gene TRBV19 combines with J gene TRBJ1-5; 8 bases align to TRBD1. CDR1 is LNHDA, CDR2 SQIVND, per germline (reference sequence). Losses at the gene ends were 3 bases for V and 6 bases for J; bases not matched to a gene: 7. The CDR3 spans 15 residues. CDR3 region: CASSMPGGGIQPQHF. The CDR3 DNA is TGTGCCAGTAGTATGCCAGGGGGCGGGATTCAGCCCCAGCATTTT.

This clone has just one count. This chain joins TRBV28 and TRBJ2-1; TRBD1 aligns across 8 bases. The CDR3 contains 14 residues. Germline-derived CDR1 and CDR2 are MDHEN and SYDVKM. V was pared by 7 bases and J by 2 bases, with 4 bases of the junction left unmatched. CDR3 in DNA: TGTGCCAGCATCCCAGGGGGCCCCTACAATGAGCAGTTCTTC. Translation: CASIPGGPYNEQFF.

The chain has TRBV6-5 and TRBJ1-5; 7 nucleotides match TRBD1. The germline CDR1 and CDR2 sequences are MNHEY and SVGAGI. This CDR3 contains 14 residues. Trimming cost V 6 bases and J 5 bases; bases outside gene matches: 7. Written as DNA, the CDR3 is TGTGCCAGCAGCAACCGGGACAGCCATCAGCCCCAGCATTTT. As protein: CASSNRDSHQPQHF.

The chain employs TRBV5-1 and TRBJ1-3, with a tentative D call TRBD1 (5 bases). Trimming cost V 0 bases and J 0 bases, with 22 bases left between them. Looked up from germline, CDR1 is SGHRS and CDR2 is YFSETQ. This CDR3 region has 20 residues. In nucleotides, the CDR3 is TGCGCCAGCAGCTTGGTCCCCGACCTTCTTGGGGCGGCCTCTGGAAACACCATATATTTT. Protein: CASSLVPDLLGAASGNTIYF.

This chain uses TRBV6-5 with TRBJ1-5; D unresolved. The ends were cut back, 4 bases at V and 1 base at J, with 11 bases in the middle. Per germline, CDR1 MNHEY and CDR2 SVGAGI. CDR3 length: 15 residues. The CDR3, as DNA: TGTGCCAGCAGTTCGCAAAAGGGCAGCAATCAGCCCCAGCATTTT. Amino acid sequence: CASSSQKGSNQPQHF.